Each of the 30 T cell receptor beta chains below was sequenced from the same sample in a study of cytomegalovirus exposure and HLA in healthy donors. The PCR contained 60 Vbeta and 13 Jbeta primers. The table came from immunoSEQ multiplex PCR; TCRdb's copy has only in-frame clones and leaves some out. The sample has more than 95,000 clones, roughly 80% seen once. The sequencing sample was made of PBMCs. The receptors come from a woman aged 40-49 years in good health and CMV-seropositive.

V gene TRBV7-6 combines with J gene TRBJ1-1; D may be TRBD1 (5 bases). V was clipped by 5 bases and J by 4 bases, with 14 bases between them. CDR3 size: 14 residues. CDR1 and CDR2 from the germline V gene are SGHVS and FNYEAQ. CDR3 in amino acids: CASSPMRGSTEAFF. In DNA form, the CDR3 reads TGTGCCAGCAGCCCAATGCGGGGGAGCACTGAAGCTTTCTTT.

This rearrangement joins TRBV6-1 to TRBJ1-5; the D gene is possibly TRBD1 (5 bases). CDR1 MNHNS and CDR2 SASEGT come from the germline V gene. The CDR3 extends over 15 amino acids. Between the trimmed V and J ends, which lost 6 bases and 5 bases, there was a span of 17 bases. The CDR3 is CASSSLGVTDQPQHF. CDR3 bases: TGTGCCAGCAGCTCCCTAGGGGTGACGGATCAGCCCCAGCATTTT.

Only a few counts were recorded for this clone. This chain connects TRBV4-1 to TRBJ1-2, with 10 bases matching TRBD1. After removal of 4 bases from V and 4 bases from J, the junction contained 9 bases not matched to a gene. Looked up from germline, CDR1 is MGHRA and CDR2 is YSYEKL. CDR3 length: 16 amino acids. The CDR3 loop reads CASSPTTGGAFYGYTF. The CDR3 DNA sequence: TGCGCCAGCAGCCCAACGACAGGGGGCGCATTCTATGGCTACACCTTC.

This chain links TRBV7-9 with TRBJ1-2, with 10 bases matching TRBD1. Trimming at V came to 0 bases and at J to 3 bases, leaving 4 bases not matched to a gene. The germline V gene has CDR1 SEHNR and CDR2 FQNEAQ (reference sequence). The CDR3 length is 16 residues. The CDR3 loop reads CASSLAGTGEDYGYTF. The CDR3 nucleotides are TGTGCCAGCAGCTTAGCCGGGACAGGGGAGGACTATGGCTACACCTTC. The variable domain in full, with the rest retrieved from reference TRBV7-9 and TRBJ1-2, is DTGVSQNPRHKITKRGQNVTFRCDPISEHNRLYWYRQTLGQGPEFLTYFQNEAQLEKSRLLSDRFSAERPKGSFSTLEIQRTEQGDSAMYLCASSLAGTGEDYGYTFGSGTRLTVV.

This clone was counted between two and nine times. The chain has TRBV6-1 and TRBJ2-7; a weak D match, TRBD2 (5 bases). The CDR3 is 15 amino acids. Germline values: CDR1 MNHNS, CDR2 SASEGT. V was clipped by 4 bases and J by 7 bases, with 20 bases between them. The CDR3 bases are TGTGCCAGCAGTGCCTCTAGCTCCGGTTCGAGGGAGCAGTACTTC. It specifies CASSASSSGSREQYF.

This chain links TRBV5-1 with TRBJ2-7; no clear D. The CDR3 loop spans 13 amino acids. CDR1 is SGHRS, CDR2 YFSETQ, per germline. V was trimmed by 0 bases and J by 1 base, leaving 5 bases between them. The CDR3: CASSLDNSYEQYF. The DNA of the CDR3 is TGCGCCAGCAGCTTGGACAATTCCTACGAGCAGTACTTC.

The gene calls are TRBV27 and TRBJ2-1, with 10 bases identical to TRBD1. Per germline, CDR1 MNHEY and CDR2 SMNVEV (reference sequence). CDR3 length equals 15 residues. V lost 4 bases and J lost 2; bases outside the gene matches: 2. CDR3 in amino acids: CASSSTGGAYNEQFF. The CDR3 DNA reads TGTGCCAGCAGTTCGACAGGGGGCGCCTACAATGAGCAGTTCTTC.

The CDR3 DNA reads as TGTGCCAGCAGCGTAGAGGGGACAGGGATGGGGTCACCCCTCCACTTT. Its protein is CASSVEGTGMGSPLHF. The rearrangement joins TRBV9 to TRBJ1-6, with 9 bases matching TRBD1. Trimming took 0 bases from V and 10 from J; bases not matched to a gene: 8. The CDR3 is 16 residues long. From germline, CDR1 is SGDLS and CDR2 YYNGEE.

As DNA, the CDR3 is TGCGCCAGCAGCCCTGGCGGCTACGAGCAGTACTTC. It codes for CASSPGGYEQYF. This chain joins TRBV4-3 and TRBJ2-7; unclear D gene. The CDR3 sequence is 12 residues long. Between the trimmed V and J ends, which lost 4 bases and 3 bases, there was a span of 7 bases. CDR1 is LGHNA and CDR2 is YSLEER in the germline V gene.

The rearrangement joins TRBV5-1 to TRBJ2-1; 11 bases are shared with TRBD2. This CDR3 has 18 amino acids. V shed 4 bases and J 6 bases; nucleotides not matched to a gene: 15. Per germline, CDR1 SGHRS and CDR2 YFSETQ. In DNA form, the CDR3 reads TGCGCCAGCAGCCCATCCCTTAGAGGGACTAGCGGCTTCAATGAGCAGTTCTTC. This translates into CASSPSLRGTSGFNEQFF.

The rearrangement links TRBV29-1 to TRBJ2-5; unclear D gene. V was cut by 1 base and J by 3 bases, with 9 bases left in between. The CDR3 extends over 13 amino acids. CDR1 is SQVTM and CDR2 is ANQGSEA in the germline V gene. The CDR3 coding sequence is TGCAGCGTTGAAGGGAGCCTTAAAGAGACCCAGTACTTC. Its protein product is CSVEGSLKETQYF. The entire variable domain, with the rest obtained from reference TRBV29-1 and TRBJ2-5, is as follows: SAVISQKPSRDICQRGTSLTIQCQVDSQVTMMFWYRQQPGQSLTLIATANQGSEATYESGFVIDKFPISRPNLTFSTLTVSNMSPEDSSIYLCSVEGSLKETQYFGPGTRLLVL.

This chain links TRBV4-3 with TRBJ2-7, with D possibly TRBD2 on 5 matching bases. V was shortened by 0 bases and J by 3 bases, with 9 bases between the two germline ends. The CDR3 is 14 residues long. Germline V gene data show CDR1 as LGHNA and CDR2 as YSLEER. The CDR3 region is CASSQDLGVYEQYF. The CDR3 nucleotides are TGCGCCAGCAGCCAAGATCTGGGAGTCTACGAGCAGTACTTC.

In DNA form, the CDR3 reads TGTGCCAGTAGTATCCGGGACAGATCCTACGAGCAGTACTTC. This sequence encodes CASSIRDRSYEQYF. This chain connects TRBV19 to TRBJ2-7, with TRBD1 matching over 7 bases. CDR1 and CDR2 (germline): LNHDA, SQIVND (reference sequence). The CDR3 length is 14 residues. V lost 3 bases, J lost 1 base, and 3 bases stayed unmatched.

The genes are TRBV7-6 and TRBJ2-5, with D maybe TRBD2 (6 bases). Between the trimmed V and J ends, which lost 6 bases and 6 bases, there was a span of 17 bases. CDR1 SGHVS and CDR2 FNYEAQ come from the germline V gene. The CDR3 totals 14 residues. For the CDR3, the DNA is TGTGCCAGCAGGGCCCCGGGACGGGGGAAGACCCAGTACTTC. Protein: CASRAPGRGKTQYF. Based on the CDR3 plus reference TRBV7-6 and TRBJ2-5, the full variable domain is GAGVSQSPRYKVTKRGQDVALRCDPISGHVSLYWYRQALGQGPEFLTYFNYEAQQDKSGLPNDRFSAERPEGSISTLTIQRTEQRDSAMYRCASRAPGRGKTQYFGPGTRLLVL.

The genes are TRBV5-1 and TRBJ1-3, with 9 bases identical to TRBD1. The germline V gene has CDR1 SGHRS and CDR2 YFSETQ. V trimming: 7 bases; J trimming: 7 bases; junction bases outside the gene matches: 9. The CDR3 has 14 amino acids. CDR3 DNA sequence: TGCGCCAGCTCCCCGGGACAGGGTATGAACACCATATATTTT. This gives the protein CASSPGQGMNTIYF.

This chain joins TRBV7-2 and TRBJ2-5; 7 bases line up with TRBD1. The J call may be incorrect, as the DNA end agrees better with TRBJ2-7. The CDR3 consists of 14 residues. Looked up from germline, CDR1 is SGHTA and CDR2 is FQGNSA. Here the CDR3 DNA reads TGTGCCAGCAGCACCGGACAGGATTACTACGAGCAGTACTTC. It encodes CASSTGQDYYEQYF.

The chain uses TRBV28 and TRBJ1-4; a possible D gene is TRBD1 (6 bases). The CDR3 sequence is 18 residues long. CDR1 is MDHEN and CDR2 is SYDVKM in the germline V gene. Between the trimmed V and J ends, which lost 7 bases and 10 bases, there was a span of 31 bases. In DNA, the CDR3 is TGTGCCAGCAAACGGGGGGGATACAGGGTCGCGGTATCGGGAAAACTGTTTTTT. Protein: CASKRGGYRVAVSGKLFF.

The chain employs TRBV7-2 and TRBJ2-3, with D possibly being TRBD2 (7 bases). Trimming pared 6 bases from V and 2 bases from J, leaving 12 bases between. CDR3 length: 14 residues. The germline V gene has CDR1 SGHTA and CDR2 FQGNSA. CDR3 loop: CASRRGGDTDTQYF. The CDR3 nucleotides are TGTGCCAGCAGAAGGGGGGGAGACACAGATACGCAGTATTTT.

The J gene is TRBJ1-6, the V gene TRBV5-1; D gene ambiguous. This CDR3 is built from 15 residues. CDR1 SGHRS and CDR2 YFSETQ come from the germline V gene. Trimming took 2 bases from V and 5 from J, leaving 11 bases between them. The CDR3 region has the DNA TGCGCCAGCAGCTTTAATATGGAGAATAATTCACCCCTCCACTTT. This sequence encodes CASSFNMENNSPLHF.

This clone was counted between two and nine times. V gene TRBV2 combines with J gene TRBJ2-7; 9 positions match TRBD1. V trimming: 4 bases; J trimming: 5 bases; junction bases outside the gene matches: 9. Germline V CDR1 and CDR2: SNHLY, FYNNEI. The CDR3 totals 15 residues. The CDR3 here is CASSGIGQGQNEQYF. The DNA of the CDR3 is TGTGCCAGCAGTGGTATTGGACAGGGGCAGAACGAGCAGTACTTC.

V is TRBV6-1 and J is TRBJ1-1; tentatively, D is TRBD1 (6 bases). CDR1 is MNHNS, CDR2 SASEGT, per germline. There are 14 residues in the CDR3. With 6 bases removed from V and 0 bases from J, the gap between germline ends came to 11 bases. In nucleotides, the CDR3 is TGTGCCAGCAGGTGGCGGGGGCTGAACACTGAAGCTTTCTTT. Protein product: CASRWRGLNTEAFF.

The rearrangement joins TRBV28 to TRBJ2-3; D gene ambiguous. The V gene lost 8 bases and the J gene lost 5 bases, with 26 bases spanning the gap. The length of the CDR3 is 17 residues. Germline CDR1 and CDR2: MDHEN and SYDVKM. The CDR3 DNA reads as TGTGCCAGCGTCGACTCAAATTTTAGCCTGGCAATAGATACGCAGTATTTT. As protein: CASVDSNFSLAIDTQYF.

This chain uses TRBV29-1 with TRBJ2-5; 9 nucleotides line up with TRBD2. Germline CDR1 SQVTM, CDR2 ANQGSEA. The V gene end was trimmed by 0 bases and the J gene end by 4 bases; junction bases not matched to a gene: 6. The CDR3 runs 15 residues. The CDR3 sequence is CSVEDQRGAIETQYF. The CDR3 DNA follows: TGCAGCGTTGAAGATCAGCGGGGGGCCATAGAGACCCAGTACTTC.

The V and J genes are TRBV5-1 and TRBJ2-5; D is possibly TRBD1 (6 bases). This CDR3 region has 15 residues. CDR1 and CDR2 from the germline V gene are SGHRS and YFSETQ. V lost 1 base and J 0 bases, leaving 10 bases between the germline ends. The CDR3 spells CASSLTGKYQETQYF. CDR3 nucleotides: TGCGCCAGCAGCTTGACAGGGAAATACCAAGAGACCCAGTACTTC.

The chain combines TRBV7-9 with TRBJ2-6; 7 nucleotides align to TRBD1. CDR1 SEHNR and CDR2 FQNEAQ come from the germline V gene (reference sequence). J was trimmed by 4 bases and V by 4 bases; bases with no gene match: 1. This CDR3 region has 14 residues. The CDR3 region is CASSWGQGANVLTF. DNA for the CDR3: TGTGCCAGCAGCTGGGGACAGGGGGCCAACGTCCTGACTTTC.

A few counts support this clone. This sequence joins TRBV14 and TRBJ1-2; D remains unclear. This CDR3 comprises 20 residues. V lost 1 base, J lost 2 bases, and 26 bases lay in between. The germline gives CDR1 SGHDN, CDR2 FVKESK. CDR3 DNA: TGTGCCAGCAGCCAAGGTTTGCGGGGAGGAAGACCAACGGAGAACTATGGCTACACCTTC. Protein product: CASSQGLRGGRPTENYGYTF.

The rearrangement links TRBV5-6 to TRBJ1-3, with D possibly TRBD1 on 6 matching bases. Trimming took 4 bases from V and 4 from J, leaving 15 bases between them. The CDR3 runs to 15 residues. Germline V gives CDR1 SGHDT, CDR2 YYEEEE. The CDR3 DNA reads TGTGCCAGCAGCAGAACAGGGAGATCCGGAAACACCATATATTTT. Translated, it gives CASSRTGRSGNTIYF.

The rearrangement joins TRBV19 to TRBJ2-7; no clear D gene. The CDR3 has 14 residues. V lost 3 bases and J 2 bases, leaving 11 bases between the germline ends. Germline CDR1 and CDR2: LNHDA and SQIVND (reference sequence). The CDR3 loop is CASSIGSPAYEQYF. CDR3 DNA sequence: TGTGCCAGTAGTATTGGTAGTCCGGCCTACGAGCAGTACTTC.

The chain joins TRBV6-5 to TRBJ2-7; 9 bases line up with TRBD2. This CDR3 contains 14 residues. The ends lost 5 bases at V and 6 bases at J; junction bases unmatched: 8. Germline CDR1 MNHEY, CDR2 SVGAGI. The CDR3 is CASSTGLAGAEQYF. CDR3 DNA sequence: TGTGCCAGCAGTACCGGGTTAGCGGGAGCCGAGCAGTACTTC.

This clone was observed a single time. The chain combines TRBV10-2 with TRBJ2-3, with 8 bases aligning to TRBD2. V trimming: 7 bases; J trimming: 3 bases; junction bases outside the gene matches: 6. Germline V gene lookup returns CDR1 WSHSY and CDR2 SAAADI. The CDR3 is made up of 14 amino acids. CDR3 bases: TGCGCCAGCAACAAGCGGGAGAGGACAGATACGCAGTATTTT. This codes for CASNKRERTDTQYF.